The 21 T cell receptor beta chains listed next were all sequenced from one sample in a study of CD8 T cells in ankylosing spondylitis. The study, taken as a whole, reports: Seven or eight highly homologous variants formed a TCR beta motif that appeared characteristic of ankylosing spondylitis blood.

TCRdb re-analysed the 5' RACE reads in MiXCR, keeping a single row per CDR3 protein. The sample has approximately 540,000 distinct CDR3 sequences, roughly 12% seen once. The antigens of these receptors remain unknown. The sample consisted of blood, either unsorted or a sorted T cell fraction (not recorded which). The receptor source for this set is a male donor with ankylosing spondylitis.

This clonotype showed up just a few times. The CDR3 coding sequence is TGTGCCAGCAGTTTCAAGTCGTTAGGGACCCAGTACTTC. Translation: CASSFKSLGTQYF. This rearrangement joins TRBV12-3 or TRBV12-4 to TRBJ2-5; no firm D call. This CDR3 is 13 amino acids long. Trimming stripped 3 bases from V and 7 bases from J, with 12 bases between.

This rearrangement joins TRBV5-1 to TRBJ2-6, with D unresolved. The CDR3 consists of 15 residues. Trimming removed 2 bases from V and 2 bases from J, with 8 bases in between. The germline CDR1 and CDR2 sequences are SGHRS and YFSETQ. The DNA for the CDR3 is TGCGCCAGCAGCTTATTGCAGCCTGGGGCCAACGTCCTGACTTTC. It encodes CASSLLQPGANVLTF.

This clonotype was picked up a small number of times. This chain connects TRBV3-1 to TRBJ1-2; TRBD1 aligns across 7 bases. V dropped 4 bases and J dropped 7; count of bases not matched to a gene: 9. CDR1 and CDR2 (germline): LGHDT, YNNKEL (reference sequence). CDR3 length equals 14 residues. As DNA, the CDR3 is TGTGCCAGCAGCCTCGTAGACAGGGACAGTGGCTACACCTTC. This encodes CASSLVDRDSGYTF.

This chain uses TRBV4-1 with TRBJ1-2; unclear D gene. V dropped 1 base and J dropped 8 bases, with 14 bases sitting between them. The CDR3 is 14 amino acids. CDR1 MGHRA and CDR2 YSYEKL come from the germline V gene. The CDR3 coding sequence is TGCGCCAGCAGCCAAGTTTTAGTAAGAAGCGGCTACACCTTC. This encodes CASSQVLVRSGYTF.

The table lists this clonotype with a few counts. The chain links TRBV13 to TRBJ1-1; D is ambiguous. The V and J ends lost 1 base and 1 base respectively, with 10 bases between them. The length of the CDR3 is 15 residues. CDR1 PRHDT and CDR2 FYEKMQ come from the germline V gene (reference sequence). CDR3 region: CASSLEQSPNTEAFF. In DNA, the CDR3 is TGTGCCAGCAGCTTAGAACAGAGCCCGAACACTGAAGCTTTCTTT.

This clonotype was counted many times. The chain has TRBV5-6 and TRBJ1-1; maybe TRBD1 (5 bases). This CDR3 is built from 13 residues. Trimming stripped 0 bases from V and 8 bases from J, with 11 bases between. CDR1 and CDR2 from the germline V gene are SGHDT and YYEEEE. The CDR3 region is CASSLGGNPEAFF. The CDR3 nucleotides read TGTGCCAGCAGCTTGGGGGGGAATCCAGAAGCTTTCTTT.

This clonotype was recorded a few times. The CDR3, as DNA: TGTGCCAGCAGTTATAGCAGGGGAAGCACTGAAGCTTTCTTT. Residues: CASSYSRGSTEAFF. This chain joins TRBV6-5 and TRBJ1-1; tentative D call: TRBD1 (6 bases). Germline V gene lookup returns CDR1 MNHEY and CDR2 SVGAGI. Trimming took 3 bases from V and 4 from J, leaving 12 bases between them. This CDR3 contains 14 residues.

This clonotype occurred a few times. The chain couples TRBV15 to TRBJ1-2; 8 nucleotides agree with TRBD1. The germline V gene encodes CDR1 LNHNV and CDR2 YYDKDF (reference sequence). The CDR3 has 13 amino acids. The V segment lost 0 bases and the J segment 8 bases; nucleotides outside the gene matches: 2. DNA for the CDR3: TGTGCCACCAGCAGAGACAGGGGGCAGGGCTACACCTTC. It is translated as CATSRDRGQGYTF.

The chain uses TRBV27 and TRBJ2-7; TRBD1 matches at 9 bases. Germline CDR1 is MNHEY and CDR2 is SMNVEV (reference sequence). This CDR3 region has 15 residues. V lost 5 bases, J lost 2 bases, and 7 bases stayed unmatched. The CDR3 sequence is CASSPDRGLTYEQYV. The CDR3 nucleotides read TGTGCCAGCAGTCCTGACAGGGGGTTGACCTACGAGCAGTACGTC.

This clonotype has more than one count but fewer than ten. The chain couples TRBV7-8 to TRBJ1-1; no reliable D call. Trimming stripped 3 bases from V and 4 bases from J, with 12 bases between. The CDR3 consists of 14 residues. Germline-derived CDR1 and CDR2 are SGHVS and FQNEAQ. CDR3 sequence: CASSFSSASTEAFF. The CDR3 DNA follows: TGTGCCAGCAGCTTCTCCTCAGCGAGCACTGAAGCTTTCTTT.

This clonotype was counted only a few times. This chain links TRBV16 with TRBJ1-5; D possibly corresponds to TRBD1 (5 bases). CDR1 and CDR2 from the germline V gene are KGHSY and FQNENV. The CDR3 totals 17 residues. V lost 3 bases, J lost 6 bases, and 21 bases lay in between. The CDR3, as DNA: TGTGCCAGCAGCCAGAGCCGGGACCCTGGGAGCGGTCAGCCCCAGCATTTT. Translation: CASSQSRDPGSGQPQHF.

This clonotype has only a few counts. This chain uses TRBV5-6 with TRBJ1-5; the D is unclear. The germline V and J ends were trimmed by 0 bases and 4 bases, with 14 bases remaining between them. CDR1 is SGHDT and CDR2 is YYEEEE in the germline V gene. This CDR3 contains 16 residues. CDR3 in DNA: TGTGCCAGCAGCTTGGCCGTAACAGCAACTAATCAGCCCCAGCATTTT. Translated, it gives CASSLAVTATNQPQHF.

This clonotype was detected many times. This chain joins TRBV5-1 and TRBJ1-1; a possible D gene is TRBD1 (5 bases). There are 14 residues in the CDR3. Trimming removed 0 bases at V and 7 bases at J, with 13 bases between. Germline CDR1 and CDR2: SGHRS and YFSETQ. CDR3 amino acids: CASSLAGAESEAFF. The CDR3 region has the DNA TGCGCCAGCAGCTTGGCCGGGGCAGAGAGTGAAGCTTTCTTT. Combining the CDR3 with reference TRBV5-1 and TRBJ1-1 gives the whole variable domain KAGVTQTPRYLIKTRGQQVTLSCSPISGHRSVSWYQQTPGQGLQFLFEYFSETQRNKGNFPGRFSGRQFSNSRSEMNVSTLELGDSALYLCASSLAGAESEAFFGQGTRLTVV.

This clonotype has ten or more counts. V and J are TRBV7-2 and TRBJ1-1; TRBD1 is a possible D gene (5 bases). This CDR3 region has 12 residues. Trimming took off 3 bases at V and 5 bases at J, with 7 bases between the two ends. Germline V gene sequence: CDR1 SGHTA, CDR2 FQGNSA. The DNA for the CDR3 is TGTGCCAGCAGCTTCAAGGGGACTGAAGCTTTCTTT. It codes for CASSFKGTEAFF.

V usage is TRBV12-3 or TRBV12-4 and J usage is TRBJ1-3; D gene uncertain. This CDR3 region has 14 residues. Trimming left V 6 bases short and J 0 bases short, with 9 bases between. The CDR3 reads CASRRDPSGNTIYF. DNA for the CDR3: TGTGCCAGCAGGAGAGACCCCTCTGGAAACACCATATATTTT.

This clonotype was recorded many times. V gene TRBV24-1 combines with J gene TRBJ2-1; 11 positions match TRBD2. J was trimmed by 5 bases and V by 3 bases; bases with no gene match: 5. Looked up from germline, CDR1 is KGHDR and CDR2 is SFDVKD. The CDR3 is 16 residues long. Here the CDR3 DNA reads TGTGCCACCAGTGATCCCGGGACTAGCGGAAACAATGAGCAGTTCTTC. Amino acids: CATSDPGTSGNNEQFF.

The chain is built from TRBV5-1 and TRBJ2-7; D not resolved. The CDR3 loop spans 14 amino acids. Germline V CDR1 and CDR2: SGHRS, YFSETQ. Trimming pared 1 base from V and 2 bases from J, leaving 10 bases between. Here the CDR3 DNA reads TGCGCCAGCAGCTTGTCGGACCCAGCCTACGAGCAGTACTTC. This translates into CASSLSDPAYEQYF.

This clonotype occurred many times. The chain employs TRBV20-1 and TRBJ2-5, with D unresolved. CDR3 length equals 12 residues. Between the trimmed V and J ends, which lost 4 bases and 7 bases, there was a span of 13 bases. CDR1 is DFQATT, CDR2 SNEGSKA, per germline (reference sequence). CDR3 DNA sequence: TGCAGTGCTATCGGCGAGATCGGGACCCAGTACTTC. This codes for CSAIGEIGTQYF.

This clonotype has only a few counts. The chain combines TRBV20-1 with TRBJ2-1; 13 bases line up with TRBD2. Germline CDR1 and CDR2: DFQATT and SNEGSKA (reference sequence). V dropped 0 bases and J dropped 9; count of bases not matched to a gene: 8. The CDR3 runs 16 residues. The CDR3 DNA reads TGCAGTGCTAGAGAGGGGACTAGCGGGACGAAGGGTGAGCAGTTCTTC. As protein: CSAREGTSGTKGEQFF.

In its sample, this clonotype was seen a few times. V and J are TRBV14 and TRBJ2-5; D gene ambiguous. The ends were cut back, 3 bases at V and 0 bases at J, with 11 bases in the middle. CDR3 length: 15 residues. Germline V lookup: CDR1 SGHDN, CDR2 FVKESK. CDR3 amino acids: CASSHPDWYQETQYF. The CDR3 nucleotides read TGTGCCAGCAGCCACCCCGACTGGTACCAAGAGACCCAGTACTTC.

This clonotype showed up many times. The chain has TRBV5-5 and TRBJ2-4; tentative D call: TRBD1 (6 bases). Germline lookup yields CDR1 SGHKS and CDR2 YYEKEE (reference sequence). V lost 0 bases, J lost 6 bases, and 16 bases lay in between. This CDR3 region has 16 residues. This chain's CDR3 is CASSLVVRGRVNIQYF. The CDR3 bases are TGTGCCAGCAGCTTGGTCGTCAGGGGCCGCGTAAACATTCAGTACTTC.